The 29 T cell receptor beta chains presented below share a single source sample, sequenced in a study of T and B cells in COVID-19 patients. TRB was amplified from roughly 250-500 ng of blood genomic DNA. Multiplex PCR with BIOMED2 TRB-A/B primer pools amplified TRB rearrangements. TCRdb processed the multiplex PCR reads anew with MiXCR; each CDR3 protein has one entry. This table has tens of thousands of distinct CDR3 sequences, approximately 32% appearing once. Sequenced input: blood. Receptors were obtained from a human donor who had recovered from COVID-19.

The CDR3 region is CSVDGGTDTQYF. CDR3 in DNA: TGCAGCGTTGATGGGGGCACAGATACGCAGTATTTT. This rearrangement joins TRBV29-1 to TRBJ2-3; no clear D. Germline V lookup: CDR1 SQVTM, CDR2 ANQGSEA. Trimming took off 3 bases at V and 1 base at J, with 5 bases between the two ends. This CDR3 spans 12 amino acids.

The chain couples TRBV24-1 to TRBJ2-7; D unclear. CDR3 length: 13 amino acids. Germline assignment: CDR1 KGHDR and CDR2 SFDVKD. V lost 0 bases to trimming and J lost 6 bases, with 8 bases between them. Here the CDR3 reads CATSDLGRSEQYF. The CDR3 DNA reads TGTGCCACCAGTGATTTGGGCCGAAGCGAGCAGTACTTC.

This clonotype is medium-sized within its sample. Written as DNA, the CDR3 is TGCAGCGTCGGCGGGGGGCTCGAGCAGTACTTC. It specifies CSVGGGLEQYF. V gene TRBV29-1 combines with J gene TRBJ2-7, with 8 bases aligning to TRBD2. This CDR3 region has 11 residues. Germline CDR1 is SQVTM and CDR2 is ANQGSEA. V was clipped by 6 bases and J by 6 bases; unmatched bases: 4.

The rearrangement uses TRBV7-9 and TRBJ2-3, with 13 bases that match TRBD2. The CDR3 has 16 residues. Germline assignment: CDR1 SEHNR and CDR2 FQNEAQ (reference sequence). The V and J ends lost 5 bases and 5 bases, in that order; junction bases with no gene match: 7. The chain's CDR3 is CASSRKLAGGGDTQYF. CDR3 nucleotides: TGTGCCAGCAGCCGTAAACTAGCGGGGGGGGGAGATACGCAGTATTTT.

This rearrangement joins TRBV7-6 to TRBJ2-2; D is ambiguous. The V end lost 2 bases, the J end lost 0 bases, and 10 bases lay between the germline ends. Germline V lookup: CDR1 SGHVS, CDR2 FNYEAQ. This CDR3 is 16 amino acids long. The CDR3 protein is CASSLSTTANTGELFF. CDR3 nucleotides: TGTGCCAGCAGCTTATCTACGACCGCGAACACCGGGGAGCTGTTTTTT.

V usage is TRBV5-1 and J usage is TRBJ2-3; perhaps TRBD2 as D (5 bases). Deletions cut 1 base from V and 4 bases from J, with 10 bases between. The CDR3 is 14 residues long. The V gene's germline CDR1 is SGHRS and CDR2 YFSETQ. The CDR3: CASSLQLAPDTQYF. CDR3 DNA sequence: TGCGCCAGCAGCTTGCAGCTAGCCCCAGATACGCAGTATTTT. The full variable domain, completed using reference TRBV5-1 and TRBJ2-3, is KAGVTQTPRYLIKTRGQQVTLSCSPISGHRSVSWYQQTPGQGLQFLFEYFSETQRNKGNFPGRFSGRQFSNSRSEMNVSTLELGDSALYLCASSLQLAPDTQYFGPGTRLTVL.

In its sample, this clonotype was seen a few times. The chain joins TRBV19 to TRBJ1-2; 8 bases map to TRBD1. This CDR3 spans 16 amino acids. The germline gives CDR1 LNHDA, CDR2 SQIVND (reference sequence). V trimming: 5 bases; J trimming: 6 bases; junction bases outside the gene matches: 14. CDR3 region: CASSPTGGRRADGYTF. The CDR3 coding sequence is TGTGCCAGTAGTCCAACAGGGGGACGAAGGGCGGATGGCTACACCTTC. Looking up the rest from reference TRBV19 and TRBJ1-2 gives the full variable domain: DGGITQSPKYLFRKEGQNVTLSCEQNLNHDAMYWYRQDPGQGLRLIYYSQIVNDFQKGDIAEGYSVSREKKESFPLTVTSAQKNPTAFYLCASSPTGGRRADGYTFGSGTRLTVV.

This clonotype was picked up a small number of times. This rearrangement joins TRBV20-1 to TRBJ2-5, with a possible D match to TRBD2 (5 bases). CDR1 and CDR2 from the germline V gene are DFQATT and SNEGSKA (reference sequence). The CDR3 covers 12 residues. Trimming pared 3 bases from V and 1 base from J, leaving 6 bases between. This CDR3 is CSAREVQETQYF. The CDR3 DNA reads as TGCAGTGCTAGGGAGGTCCAAGAGACCCAGTACTTC.

This clonotype has ten or more counts. The rearrangement uses TRBV6-5 and TRBJ1-6; weak D call: TRBD1 (5 bases). Germline CDR1 and CDR2: MNHEY and SVGAGI. CDR3 length equals 17 residues. V shed 0 bases and J shed 7 bases, with 16 bases lying between them. The CDR3 sequence: CASSYSKPTQGNSPLHF. CDR3 coding DNA: TGTGCCAGCAGTTACTCGAAACCCACGCAGGGCAATTCACCCCTCCACTTT.

This clonotype showed up just a few times. V is TRBV19 and J is TRBJ1-4; D gene unclear. V was trimmed by 3 bases and J by 0 bases, leaving 11 bases between them. The CDR3 runs 16 residues. Per the germline V gene, CDR1 is LNHDA and CDR2 is SQIVND (reference sequence). The CDR3 region is CASSIGNFATNEKLFF. CDR3 DNA sequence: TGTGCCAGTAGTATCGGGAACTTTGCAACTAATGAAAAACTGTTTTTT. Together with reference TRBV19 and TRBJ1-4, the CDR3 gives the full variable domain: DGGITQSPKYLFRKEGQNVTLSCEQNLNHDAMYWYRQDPGQGLRLIYYSQIVNDFQKGDIAEGYSVSREKKESFPLTVTSAQKNPTAFYLCASSIGNFATNEKLFFGSGTQLSVL.

Sample share makes this clonotype medium-sized. The rearrangement joins TRBV27 to TRBJ2-2; D may correspond to TRBD1 or TRBD2 (7 bases each). Germline CDR1 and CDR2: MNHEY and SMNVEV (reference sequence). This CDR3 is 14 amino acids long. V gave up 6 bases and J gave up 6 bases, with 14 bases separating them. The CDR3 coding sequence is TGTGCCAGCAGCCGACAGGGAGGGGCCGGGGAGCTGTTTTTT. Its protein is CASSRQGGAGELFF.

The CDR3 loop reads CASSLAGITDTQYF. CDR3 nucleotides: TGTGCCAGCAGCTTAGCGGGGATCACAGATACGCAGTATTTT. This chain joins TRBV7-2 and TRBJ2-3; D not certain. The CDR3 is 14 residues long. V was clipped by 0 bases and J by 2 bases, with 6 bases between them. Germline CDR1 SGHTA, CDR2 FQGNSA.

This clonotype was observed many times. V and J are TRBV6-5 and TRBJ2-1; TRBD2 aligns across 16 bases. V gave up 6 bases and J gave up 7 bases; unmatched junction bases: 9. The CDR3 is 17 amino acids. Germline CDR1 and CDR2: MNHEY and SVGAGI. The CDR3 is CASRLGLAGGQGNEQFF. The CDR3 DNA sequence: TGTGCCAGCAGACTGGGACTAGCGGGGGGGCAGGGGAATGAGCAGTTCTTC.

In this sample, this clonotype is medium-sized. V and J are TRBV19 and TRBJ2-5, with a possible D match to TRBD1 (5 bases). The CDR3 runs to 13 residues. Germline loops: CDR1 LNHDA, CDR2 SQIVND (reference sequence). Trimming shortened V by 3 bases and J by 1 base, and 6 bases separated the two germline ends. The CDR3 bases are TGTGCCAGTAGTATCCAGGGCCAAGAGACCCAGTACTTC. Translation: CASSIQGQETQYF.

The chain is built from TRBV7-2 and TRBJ2-3; D call uncertain. CDR1 and CDR2 from the germline V gene are SGHTA and FQGNSA. V lost 4 bases, J lost 3 bases, and 11 bases lay in between. The CDR3 sequence is 14 residues long. CDR3 DNA sequence: TGTGCCAGCAGCTCCCGACGGGTTACAGATACGCAGTATTTT. Translating it yields CASSSRRVTDTQYF. The full variable domain, in which reference TRBV7-2 and TRBJ2-3 provide the parts outside the CDR3, is GAGVSQSPSNKVTEKGKDVELRCDPISGHTALYWYRQSLGQGLEFLIYFQGNSAPDKSGLPSDRFSAERTGGSVSTLTIQRTQQEDSAVYLCASSSRRVTDTQYFGPGTRLTVL.

By share of the sample, this clonotype is medium-sized. This chain connects TRBV27 to TRBJ2-1, with a possible D match to TRBD1 (5 bases). The CDR3 has 13 residues. V was pared by 3 bases and J by 6 bases, with 9 bases between. Germline lookup yields CDR1 MNHEY and CDR2 SMNVEV (reference sequence). The DNA for the CDR3 is TGTGCCAGCAGTTTTATTAGGGGCAATGAGCAGTTCTTC. It is translated as CASSFIRGNEQFF.

This clonotype was counted ten times or more. The chain joins TRBV19 to TRBJ2-2; 9 bases line up with TRBD1. The germline gives CDR1 LNHDA, CDR2 SQIVND (reference sequence). The V gene end was trimmed by 6 bases and the J gene end by 5 bases; junction bases not matched to a gene: 7. This CDR3 has 15 residues. This CDR3 is CASRVNRGRTGELFF. Written as DNA, the CDR3 is TGTGCCAGTAGGGTAAACAGGGGGCGAACCGGGGAGCTGTTTTTT.

As DNA, the CDR3 is TGCGCCAGCAGCCCAGGGACAGGTAGCAATCAGCCCCAGCATTTT. Translation: CASSPGTGSNQPQHF. The chain recombines TRBV4-3 with TRBJ1-5; TRBD1 agrees at 8 bases. Losses at the gene ends were 4 bases for V and 0 bases for J; bases not matched to a gene: 2. From germline, CDR1 is LGHNA and CDR2 YSLEER. CDR3 size: 15 residues.

The rearrangement links TRBV18 to TRBJ1-4; D uncertain. Germline V lookup: CDR1 KGHSH, CDR2 LQKENI. V was shortened by 2 bases and J by 6 bases, with 10 bases between the two germline ends. The CDR3 has 14 residues. In DNA form, the CDR3 reads TGTGCCAGCTCACCAGAGGCGCGGGATGAAAAACTGTTTTTT. Protein: CASSPEARDEKLFF. Full variable domain (missing parts from reference TRBV18 and TRBJ1-4): NAGVMQNPRHLVRRRGQEARLRCSPMKGHSHVYWYRQLPEEGLKFMVYLQKENIIDESGMPKERFSAEFPKEGPSILRIQQVVRGDSAAYFCASSPEARDEKLFFGSGTQLSVL.

About this clonotype: Given the absence of the conserved phenylalanine or tryptophan at the CDR3 end, a read error is likely. The chain joins TRBV13 to TRBJ1-1; D is undetermined. This CDR3 region has 14 residues. CDR1 and CDR2 from the germline V gene are PRHDT and FYEKMQ (reference sequence). Trimming took off 4 bases at V and 7 bases at J, with 16 bases between the two ends. Written as DNA, the CDR3 is TGTGCCAGCAGCTATCCTAATCACGGGTTTGAAGCTTTCTTA. Encoded protein: CASSYPNHGFEAFL.

A note on this clonotype: At one of its ends the junction is not consistent with the germline gene, which may arise from a read error. As DNA, the CDR3 is TGCGCCAGCAGCCAAGGAGGACGAACACCCCTCCACTTT. Residues: CASSQGGRTPLHF. The chain has TRBV7-3 and TRBJ1-6; D is unclear. The CDR3 contains 13 residues. CDR1 is SGHTA, CDR2 FQGTGA, per germline.

This clonotype was detected only a few times. The V and J genes are TRBV6-5 and TRBJ1-6; D gene uncertain. The V gene's germline CDR1 is MNHEY and CDR2 SVGAGI. The CDR3 is 16 amino acids. V was cut by 0 bases and J by 4 bases, with 10 bases left in between. The DNA for the CDR3 is TGTGCCAGCAGTTACTCTTCGGGGTTTTATAATTCACCCCTCCACTTT. It specifies CASSYSSGFYNSPLHF.

This clonotype has ten or more counts. V and J are TRBV13 and TRBJ1-1; TRBD1 is a possible D gene (5 bases). Germline values: CDR1 PRHDT, CDR2 FYEKMQ (reference sequence). V lost 0 bases and J 1 base, leaving 15 bases between the germline ends. The CDR3 covers 17 residues. The CDR3 sequence: CASSLGPGGTSNTEAFF. CDR3 DNA sequence: TGTGCCAGCAGCTTAGGCCCCGGGGGAACCTCGAACACTGAAGCTTTCTTT. Together with reference TRBV13 and TRBJ1-1, the CDR3 gives the full variable domain: AAGVIQSPRHLIKEKRETATLKCYPIPRHDTVYWYQQGPGQDPQFLISFYEKMQSDKGSIPDRFSAQQFSDYHSELNMSSLELGDSALYFCASSLGPGGTSNTEAFFGQGTRLTVV.

This chain uses TRBV12-3 or TRBV12-4 with TRBJ1-2, with TRBD1 identical over 7 bases. The CDR3 totals 13 residues. The V gene end was trimmed by 4 bases and the J gene end by 6 bases; junction bases not matched to a gene: 5. This CDR3 reads CASSSDRDNGYTF. CDR3 nucleotides: TGTGCCAGCAGTTCCGACAGGGACAATGGCTACACCTTC.

This clonotype was seen a handful of times. The gene calls are TRBV12-3 or TRBV12-4 and TRBJ2-7; D may be TRBD1 or TRBD2 (6 bases each). V gave up 3 bases and J gave up 2 bases, with 11 bases separating them. The CDR3 is made up of 14 amino acids. The CDR3 DNA follows: TGTGCCAGCAGTTTCCGGGGGCCCCCCTACGAGCAGTACTTC. It codes for CASSFRGPPYEQYF.

By its share, this clonotype is medium-sized. The chain joins TRBV29-1 to TRBJ2-1, with 8 nucleotides matching TRBD1. V was pared by 6 bases and J by 8 bases, with 9 bases of the junction left unmatched. The germline V gene encodes CDR1 SQVTM and CDR2 ANQGSEA. The CDR3 consists of 13 residues. The DNA of the CDR3 is TGCAGCGTCTCGGGACAGGTGAGAGATGAGCAGTTCTTC. This codes for CSVSGQVRDEQFF.

This clonotype was recorded at least ten times. CDR3 DNA sequence: TGTGCCAGCAGTTCCCCGACAGGAGTCAGCTCCTACGAGCAGTACTTC. As protein: CASSSPTGVSSYEQYF. The chain employs TRBV27 and TRBJ2-7, with a tentative D call TRBD1 (6 bases). Germline assignment: CDR1 MNHEY and CDR2 SMNVEV (reference sequence). This CDR3 contains 16 residues. Deletions cut 4 bases from V and 0 bases from J, with 16 bases between.

The table lists this clonotype with a few counts. The CDR3 sequence: CASSLPLAGGDETQYF. CDR3 in DNA: TGTGCCAGCAGCCTGCCACTAGCGGGGGGTGATGAGACCCAGTACTTC. The rearrangement uses TRBV5-4 and TRBJ2-5, with 12 bases aligning to TRBD2. This CDR3 is built from 16 residues. V trimming: 4 bases; J trimming: 5 bases; junction bases outside the gene matches: 9. Germline assignment: CDR1 SGHNT and CDR2 YYREEE (reference sequence).

In this sample, this clonotype turned up a few times. The V and J genes are TRBV6-2 or TRBV6-3 and TRBJ1-2; D uncertain. The CDR3 consists of 12 residues. The germline CDR1 and CDR2 sequences are MNHEY and SVGEGT. V lost 6 bases to trimming and J lost 2 bases, with 7 bases between them. The CDR3 reads CASRDLNYGYTF. The DNA for the CDR3 is TGTGCCAGCAGGGACTTGAACTATGGCTACACCTTC.